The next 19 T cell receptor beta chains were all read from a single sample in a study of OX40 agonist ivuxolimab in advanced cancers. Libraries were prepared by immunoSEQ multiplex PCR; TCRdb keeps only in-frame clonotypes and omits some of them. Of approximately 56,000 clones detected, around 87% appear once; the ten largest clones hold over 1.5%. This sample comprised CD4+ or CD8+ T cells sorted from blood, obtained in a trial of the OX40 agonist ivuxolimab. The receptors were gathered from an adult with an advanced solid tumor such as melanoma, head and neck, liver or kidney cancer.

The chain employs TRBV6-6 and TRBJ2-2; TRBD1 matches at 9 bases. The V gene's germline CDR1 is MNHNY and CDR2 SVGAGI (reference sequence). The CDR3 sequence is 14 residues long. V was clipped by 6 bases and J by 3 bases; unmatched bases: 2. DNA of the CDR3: TGTGCCAGCAGCCGGGACAGGGACACCGGGGAGCTGTTTTTT. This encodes CASSRDRDTGELFF.

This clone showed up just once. The DNA for the CDR3 is TGTGCCAGCAATCTGGGGACAGGGGACACTGAAGCTTTCTTT. Its translation: CASNLGTGDTEAFF. This sequence joins TRBV6-5 and TRBJ1-1, with TRBD1 identical over 10 bases. Germline assignment: CDR1 MNHEY and CDR2 SVGAGI. Trimming removed 7 bases from V and 3 bases from J; junction bases left unmatched: 5. The length of the CDR3 is 14 residues.

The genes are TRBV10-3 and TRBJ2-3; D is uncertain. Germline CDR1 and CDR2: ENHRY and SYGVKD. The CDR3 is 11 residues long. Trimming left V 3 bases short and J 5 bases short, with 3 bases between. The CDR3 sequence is CAISEGDTQYF. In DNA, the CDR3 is TGTGCCATCAGTGAAGGAGATACGCAGTATTTT.

CDR3 loop: CARREGTEAFF. CDR3 DNA: TGTGCCAGAAGGGAAGGAACTGAAGCTTTCTTT. The J gene is TRBJ1-1, the V gene TRBV5-3, with D uncertain. TRBV5-3 is given ORF status, its function remaining uncertain. The V end was cut by 5 bases, the J end by 5 bases, with 7 bases between. The CDR3 length is 11 residues.

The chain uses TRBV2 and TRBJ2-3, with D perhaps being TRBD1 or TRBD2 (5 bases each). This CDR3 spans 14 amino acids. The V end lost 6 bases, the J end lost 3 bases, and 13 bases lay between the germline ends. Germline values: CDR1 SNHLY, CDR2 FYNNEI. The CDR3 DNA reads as TGTGCCAGCAGGGCAGACAGAGGGACAGATACGCAGTATTTT. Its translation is CASRADRGTDTQYF. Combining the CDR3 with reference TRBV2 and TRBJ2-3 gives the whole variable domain EPEVTQTPSHQVTQMGQEVILRCVPISNHLYFYWYRQILGQKVEFLVSFYNNEISEKSEIFDDQFSVERPDGSNFTLKIRSTKLEDSAMYFCASRADRGTDTQYFGPGTRLTVL.

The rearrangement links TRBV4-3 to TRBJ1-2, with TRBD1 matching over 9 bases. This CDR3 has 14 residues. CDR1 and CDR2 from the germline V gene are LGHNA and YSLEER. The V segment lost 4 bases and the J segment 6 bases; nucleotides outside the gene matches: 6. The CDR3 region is CASSREQGADGYTF. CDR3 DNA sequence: TGCGCCAGCAGCCGAGAACAGGGGGCGGATGGCTACACCTTC.

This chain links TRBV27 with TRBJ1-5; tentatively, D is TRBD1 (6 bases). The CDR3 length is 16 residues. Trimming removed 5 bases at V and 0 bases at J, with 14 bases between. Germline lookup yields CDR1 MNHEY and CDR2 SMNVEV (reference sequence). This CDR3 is CASSQEGGHSNQPQHF. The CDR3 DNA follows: TGTGCCAGCAGTCAAGAGGGGGGTCATAGCAATCAGCCCCAGCATTTT.

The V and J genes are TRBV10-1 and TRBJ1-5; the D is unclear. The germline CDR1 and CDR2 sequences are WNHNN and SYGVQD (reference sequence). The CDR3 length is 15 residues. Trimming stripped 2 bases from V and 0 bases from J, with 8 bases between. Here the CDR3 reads CASSETVNSNQPQHF. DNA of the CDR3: TGCGCCAGCAGTGAGACAGTTAATAGCAATCAGCCCCAGCATTTT.

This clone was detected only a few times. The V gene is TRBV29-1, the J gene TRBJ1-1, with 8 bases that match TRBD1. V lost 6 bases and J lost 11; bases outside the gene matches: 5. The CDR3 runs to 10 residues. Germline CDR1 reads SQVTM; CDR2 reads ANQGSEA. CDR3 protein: CSVVGQGAFF. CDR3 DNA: TGCAGCGTAGTTGGACAGGGCGCTTTCTTT.

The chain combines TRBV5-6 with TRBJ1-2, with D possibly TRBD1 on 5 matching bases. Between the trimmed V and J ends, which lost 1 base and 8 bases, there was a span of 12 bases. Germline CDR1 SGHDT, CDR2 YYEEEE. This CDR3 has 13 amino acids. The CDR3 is CASSLNRGVGYTF. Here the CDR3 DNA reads TGTGCCAGCAGCTTGAACCGGGGCGTCGGCTACACCTTC.

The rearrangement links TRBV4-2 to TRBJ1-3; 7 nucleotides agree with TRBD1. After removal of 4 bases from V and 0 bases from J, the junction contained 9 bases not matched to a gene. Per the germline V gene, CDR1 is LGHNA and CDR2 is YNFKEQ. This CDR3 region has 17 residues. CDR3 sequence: CASSLGGTLSSGNTIYF. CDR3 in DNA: TGTGCCAGCAGCCTAGGGGGCACACTGAGCTCTGGAAACACCATATATTTT.

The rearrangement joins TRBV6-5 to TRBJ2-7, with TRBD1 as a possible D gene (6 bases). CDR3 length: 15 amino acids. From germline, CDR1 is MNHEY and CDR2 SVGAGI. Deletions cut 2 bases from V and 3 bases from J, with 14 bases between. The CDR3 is CASSYGQISLYEQYF. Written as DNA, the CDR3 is TGTGCCAGCAGTTACGGACAGATATCTCTCTACGAGCAGTACTTC.

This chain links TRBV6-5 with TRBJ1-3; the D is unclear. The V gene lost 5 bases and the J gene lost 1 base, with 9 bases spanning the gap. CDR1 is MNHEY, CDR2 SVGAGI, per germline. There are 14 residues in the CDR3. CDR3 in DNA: TGTGCCAGCAGTCCACACGGTTCTGGAAACACCATATATTTT. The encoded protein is CASSPHGSGNTIYF.

CDR3 nucleotide sequence: TGCGCCAGCAGAGGGGAACTTTGGGCTAGCGGGAGGCTACTGTCCACCGGGGAGCTGTTTTTT. It yields the protein CASRGELWASGRLLSTGELFF. The V call is TRBV10-1, the J call TRBJ2-2; 11 bases align to TRBD2. The CDR3 is 21 amino acids. Germline-derived CDR1 and CDR2 are WNHNN and SYGVQD (reference sequence). Trimming cost V 6 bases and J 4 bases; bases outside gene matches: 22.

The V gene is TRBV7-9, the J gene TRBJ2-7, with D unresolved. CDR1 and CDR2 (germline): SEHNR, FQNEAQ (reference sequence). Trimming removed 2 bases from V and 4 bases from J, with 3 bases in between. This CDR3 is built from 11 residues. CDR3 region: CASSLIYEQYF. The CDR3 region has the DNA TGTGCCAGCAGCTTAATTTACGAGCAGTACTTC.

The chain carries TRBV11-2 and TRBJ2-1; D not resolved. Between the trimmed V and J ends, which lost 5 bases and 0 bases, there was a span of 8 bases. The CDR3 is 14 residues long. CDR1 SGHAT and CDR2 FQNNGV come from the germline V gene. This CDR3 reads CASSPTDSYNEQFF. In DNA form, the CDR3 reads TGTGCCAGCAGCCCGACTGACTCCTACAATGAGCAGTTCTTC. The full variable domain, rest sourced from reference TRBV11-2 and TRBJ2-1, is EAGVAQSPRYKIIEKRQSVAFWCNPISGHATLYWYQQILGQGPKLLIQFQNNGVVDDSQLPKDRFSAERLKGVDSTLKIQPAKLEDSAVYLCASSPTDSYNEQFFGPGTRLTVL.

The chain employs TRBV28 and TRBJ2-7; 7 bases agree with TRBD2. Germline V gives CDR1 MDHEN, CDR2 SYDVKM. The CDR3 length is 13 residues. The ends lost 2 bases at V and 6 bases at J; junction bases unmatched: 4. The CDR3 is CASSLAGAREQYF. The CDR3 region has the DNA TGTGCCAGCAGTTTAGCGGGAGCCCGCGAGCAGTACTTC.

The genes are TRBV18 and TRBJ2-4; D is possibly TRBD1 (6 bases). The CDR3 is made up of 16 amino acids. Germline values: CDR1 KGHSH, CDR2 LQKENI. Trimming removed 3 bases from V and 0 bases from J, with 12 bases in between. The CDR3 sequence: CASSPGTRLAKNIQYF. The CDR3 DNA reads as TGTGCCAGCTCACCGGGGACAAGATTAGCCAAAAACATTCAGTACTTC. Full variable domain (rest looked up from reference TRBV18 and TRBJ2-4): NAGVMQNPRHLVRRRGQEARLRCSPMKGHSHVYWYRQLPEEGLKFMVYLQKENIIDESGMPKERFSAEFPKEGPSILRIQQVVRGDSAAYFCASSPGTRLAKNIQYFGAGTRLSVL.

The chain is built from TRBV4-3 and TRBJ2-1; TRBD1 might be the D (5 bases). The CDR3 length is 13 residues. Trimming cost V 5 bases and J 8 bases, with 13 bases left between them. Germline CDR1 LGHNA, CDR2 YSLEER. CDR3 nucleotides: TGCGCCAGCAGCTACGGACATGGAGATGAGCAGTTCTTC. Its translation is CASSYGHGDEQFF.